The 18 T cell receptor beta chains given below trace back to one sample, sequenced in a study of Graves' ophthalmopathy and Graves' hyperthyroidism. Amplified material comprised TCR beta CDR3 regions derived from RNA transcripts. The first round was an RT-PCR with HTBI primers, and the second round was a multiplex PCR. One entry per CDR3 protein results from TCRdb running MiXCR on the multiplex PCR reads. Found here are hundreds of thousands of distinct CDR3 sequences, around 20% of them singletons; the top ten hold roughly 3.2%. Sample: peripheral blood. These receptors originate from a woman between 18 and 29 years old with stable Graves' hyperthyroidism.

This clonotype was counted at least ten times. This chain links TRBV4-3 with TRBJ1-1, with a possible D match to TRBD1 (6 bases). This CDR3 region has 15 residues. CDR1 is LGHNA, CDR2 YSLEER, per germline. Trimming cost V 1 base and J 7 bases, with 16 bases left between them. CDR3 loop: CASSQGTVPLDEAFF. CDR3 nucleotides: TGCGCCAGCAGCCAAGGGACAGTGCCTTTGGATGAAGCTTTCTTT.

The chain recombines TRBV30 with TRBJ1-1; D gene ambiguous. V lost 2 bases and J 3 bases, leaving 10 bases between the germline ends. CDR1 is GTSNPN, CDR2 SVGIG, per germline (reference sequence). The CDR3 loop spans 13 amino acids. The DNA of the CDR3 is TGTGCCTGGAGTCGGGTTAAATACACTGAAGCTTTCTTT. Its protein is CAWSRVKYTEAFF.

This chain joins TRBV19 and TRBJ2-5, with TRBD1 matching over 7 bases. Germline V gene lookup returns CDR1 LNHDA and CDR2 SQIVND (reference sequence). This CDR3 has 13 residues. With V trimmed by 9 bases and J by 5 bases, 9 bases remained unmatched. CDR3 loop: CASRQGRGETQYF. The CDR3 coding sequence is TGTGCCAGCAGACAGGGTAGGGGGGAGACCCAGTACTTC.

This clonotype was picked up many times. This chain connects TRBV7-3 to TRBJ1-2; D perhaps matches TRBD1 (5 bases). This CDR3 has 13 residues. Germline values: CDR1 SGHTA, CDR2 FQGTGA. The V gene lost 2 bases and the J gene lost 10 bases, with 14 bases spanning the gap. In DNA form, the CDR3 reads TGTGCCAGCAGCTTAGGGGCAGGGAGGGACTACACCTTC. Translating it yields CASSLGAGRDYTF.

This clonotype turned up a few times. The chain joins TRBV30 to TRBJ2-5; D unresolved. The V end was cut by 1 base, the J end by 5 bases, with 8 bases between. Germline CDR1 GTSNPN, CDR2 SVGIG (reference sequence). This CDR3 spans 12 amino acids. The CDR3 DNA reads TGTGCCTGGAGTGGTGCCGGGGAGACCCAGTACTTC. Protein sequence: CAWSGAGETQYF. The entire variable domain, with the rest obtained from reference TRBV30 and TRBJ2-5, is as follows: SQTIHQWPATLVQPVGSPLSLECTVEGTSNPNLYWYRQAAGRGLQLLFYSVGIGQISSEVPQNLSASRPQDRQFILSSKKLLLSDSGFYLCAWSGAGETQYFGPGTRLLVL.

This clonotype showed up many times. This chain links TRBV25-1 with TRBJ1-1; no clear D gene. The CDR3 is 13 residues long. Per the germline V gene, CDR1 is MGHDK and CDR2 is SYGVNS. The V end lost 0 bases, the J end lost 1 base, and 3 bases lay between the germline ends. The CDR3 DNA sequence: TGTGCCAGCAGTGAATACTGGAACACTGAAGCTTTCTTT. Its translation: CASSEYWNTEAFF.

This clonotype was seen many times. The chain joins TRBV20-1 to TRBJ2-7; D is unclear. Trimming shortened V by 0 bases and J by 2 bases, and 17 bases separated the two germline ends. The CDR3 is 16 residues long. Germline V lookup: CDR1 DFQATT, CDR2 SNEGSKA (reference sequence). In DNA form, the CDR3 reads TGCAGTGCTAGAGATGTATTGGGCGGCGGAGCCTACGAGCAGTACTTC. Amino acids: CSARDVLGGGAYEQYF.

The CDR3: CASSYLLGQGDGYEQYF. CDR3 coding DNA: TGTGCCAGCAGTTACTTGCTCGGACAGGGGGATGGCTACGAGCAGTACTTC. The chain combines TRBV6-2 or TRBV6-3 with TRBJ2-7, with 10 bases that match TRBD1. The CDR3 runs to 17 residues. The germline gives CDR1 MNHEY, CDR2 SVGEGT. With 1 base clipped from V and 3 bases from J, the junction kept 9 bases outside the gene matches.

Ten or more counts support this clonotype. This sequence joins TRBV6-1 and TRBJ1-5; tentative D call: TRBD1 (5 bases). Germline V gene lookup returns CDR1 MNHNS and CDR2 SASEGT. The CDR3 has 15 residues. Deletions cut 6 bases from V and 1 base from J, with 13 bases between. As DNA, the CDR3 is TGTGCCAGCAGGCGGGGGTCCCAGAGCAATCAGCCCCAGCATTTT. Amino acid sequence: CASRRGSQSNQPQHF.

The genes are TRBV20-1 and TRBJ2-5; 12 bases match TRBD2. Trimming took 6 bases from V and 4 from J; bases not matched to a gene: 6. Germline CDR1 is DFQATT and CDR2 is SNEGSKA (reference sequence). The CDR3 loop spans 14 amino acids. The CDR3 region has the DNA TGCAGTGCCGATTCGACTAGCGGGAGAGAGACCCAGTACTTC. Protein product: CSADSTSGRETQYF.

This clonotype has just a few counts. One end of the junction varies from germline; a read error may be responsible. The chain links TRBV6-1 to TRBJ1-2, with D maybe TRBD1 (6 bases). The CDR3 has 13 residues. The germline gives CDR1 MNHNS, CDR2 SASEGT. CDR3 region: CASNRAKDYGYTF. The CDR3 DNA reads as TGTGCCAGCAACAGGGCGAAGGACTATGGTTACACCTTC.

This chain joins TRBV5-6 and TRBJ2-4; 8 nucleotides align to TRBD1. The CDR3 is made up of 16 amino acids. The V and J ends lost 2 bases and 3 bases, in that order; junction bases with no gene match: 7. Germline V gene lookup returns CDR1 SGHDT and CDR2 YYEEEE. In DNA, the CDR3 is TGTGCCAGCAGCTTAATTGGACAGGGAGGCAAAAACATTCAGTACTTC. This sequence encodes CASSLIGQGGKNIQYF.

This clonotype has a count of ten or more. The J gene is TRBJ1-5, the V gene TRBV6-2 or TRBV6-3; 7 bases line up with TRBD1. The germline gives CDR1 MNHEY, CDR2 SVGEGT. With 7 bases clipped from V and 7 bases from J, the junction kept 7 bases outside the gene matches. The CDR3 sequence is 13 residues long. This CDR3 reads CASTTTGWQPQHF. In DNA form, the CDR3 reads TGTGCCAGCACCACGACAGGGTGGCAGCCCCAGCATTTT.

Ten or more counts support this clonotype. The V and J genes are TRBV6-1 and TRBJ2-7; tentative D call: TRBD1 (5 bases). The germline CDR1 and CDR2 sequences are MNHNS and SASEGT. V lost 4 bases and J lost 12, with 19 bases in between. The CDR3 is made up of 13 amino acids. The CDR3 region has the DNA TGTGCCAGCAGTGGAGAGAGCCACGCAGGGTTGTACTTC. It is translated as CASSGESHAGLYF.

This clonotype was counted at least ten times. V usage is TRBV6-2 or TRBV6-3 and J usage is TRBJ2-7; the match to TRBD2 covers 7 bases. Germline trimming cut 2 bases from V and 0 bases from J; bases unmatched to any gene: 4. The CDR3 is made up of 15 amino acids. Per the germline V gene, CDR1 is MNHEY and CDR2 is SVGEGT. DNA of the CDR3: TGTGCCAGCAGTTACAGCGGGACGGCCTCCTACGAGCAGTACTTC. Its translation is CASSYSGTASYEQYF.

In its sample, this clonotype was seen many times. DNA of the CDR3: TGTGCCAGCAGCAGCAACAGGGCCAAAAACATTCAGTACTTC. Its protein is CASSSNRAKNIQYF. The chain is built from TRBV6-2 or TRBV6-3 and TRBJ2-4, with D possibly being TRBD1 (5 bases). The V end lost 6 bases, the J end lost 1 base, and 10 bases lay between the germline ends. The CDR3 consists of 14 residues. Germline-derived CDR1 and CDR2 are MNHEY and SVGEGT.

This clonotype was counted at least ten times. A much bigger clone sits one base away, suggesting this may be a read error. The rearrangement joins TRBV28 to TRBJ1-2, with D unresolved. This CDR3 region has 13 residues. The V and J ends lost 5 bases and 2 bases respectively, with 9 bases between them. Germline CDR1 is MDHEN and CDR2 is SYDVKM. The CDR3 sequence is CASSTDGNYGYTF. The DNA for the CDR3 is TGTGCCAGCAGTACGGACGGGAACTATGGCTACACCTTC.

This clonotype has a count of ten or more. V and J are TRBV29-1 and TRBJ2-2, with unresolved D. The CDR3 runs to 11 residues. Looked up from germline, CDR1 is SQVTM and CDR2 is ANQGSEA. V gave up 4 bases and J gave up 5 bases, with 5 bases separating them. This chain's CDR3 is CSVAVTGELFF. The CDR3 DNA reads TGCAGCGTTGCAGTTACCGGGGAGCTGTTTTTT.